This entry lists 4 T cell receptor beta chains sequenced from one sample in a study of vaccination effects on CD4 cells after COVID-19. Sequencing used immunoSEQ multiplex PCR; TCRdb keeps in-frame clones, though not all of them. The table lists some 31,000 clones, around 72% of them singletons. Cells that had been cultured for nine to eleven days were the source of isolated CD4+ T cells. The person acquired a PCR-confirmed SARS-CoV-2 infection between March and December 2020. Two-dose BNT162b2 or mRNA-1273 vaccination was given to participants. The antigens for these receptors are not known. Sample: CD4+ T cells from PBMCs cultured without peptide, taken after COVID-19 vaccination. These receptor sequences come from a human donor who had a prior SARS-CoV-2 infection.

The rearrangement links TRBV18 to TRBJ2-7, with 7 nucleotides matching TRBD1. V shed 6 bases, J shed 6 bases, and the junction held 11 bases outside the gene matches. The CDR3 consists of 14 residues. Germline loops: CDR1 KGHSH, CDR2 LQKENI. DNA for the CDR3: TGTGCCAGCTCTTCCGGGACAGAGCCTTTCGAGCAGTACTTC. It yields the protein CASSSGTEPFEQYF.

The CDR3 protein is CASSPSGTSGYNEQFF. CDR3 nucleotide sequence: TGTGCCAGCAGCCCCTCCGGGACTAGCGGTTACAATGAGCAGTTCTTC. V is TRBV3-1 (or the pseudogene TRBV3-2) and J is TRBJ2-1; 11 bases align to TRBD2. Trimming cost V 4 bases and J 4 bases; bases outside gene matches: 6. This CDR3 spans 16 amino acids. Germline-derived CDR1 and CDR2 are LGHDT and YNNKEL (reference sequence).

The chain combines TRBV18 with TRBJ2-2; D might be TRBD1 (5 bases). CDR1 is KGHSH, CDR2 LQKENI, per germline. This CDR3 contains 18 residues. Trimming cost V 0 bases and J 4 bases, with 18 bases left between them. CDR3 sequence reads: CASSPPITQSGITGELFF. CDR3 in DNA: TGTGCCAGCTCACCACCCATTACCCAATCAGGGATCACCGGGGAGCTGTTTTTT.

The rearrangement joins TRBV6-1 to TRBJ1-5, with unresolved D. The CDR3 has 16 amino acids. V was trimmed by 2 bases and J by 1 base, leaving 12 bases between them. Looked up from germline, CDR1 is MNHNS and CDR2 is SASEGT. CDR3: CASSERVPGSNQPQHF. DNA of the CDR3: TGTGCCAGCAGTGAACGGGTCCCGGGGAGCAATCAGCCCCAGCATTTT.